The clone carrying this T cell receptor beta chain showed up just once. The data were taken from a study of blood T cell repertoires in COVID-19. About the study: Both acute and convalescent COVID-19 samples were obtained from the United States, Italy and Spain. T cells, B-cell-depleted T cells, or PBMCs supplied cDNA or gDNA.

As originally analysed: Quantification of nucleated cells was approximated via reference gene primer amplification. Assay: immunoSEQ multiplex PCR; the TCRdb copy retains only in-frame clones and omits some. D and trimming come from the DNA, and the V and J calls and clone size come from that table. The sample lists 180,000 or so clones; 86% were seen once. This CDR3 has 14 residues. V shed 5 bases and J shed 3 bases, with 16 bases lying between them. Germline CDR1 GTSNPN, CDR2 SVGIG (reference sequence). This TCR derives from a man younger than 30 with acute or convalescent COVID-19. The source material was peripheral blood. V and J are TRBV30 and TRBJ1-1; weak D call: TRBD1 (6 bases). This CDR3 is CAWRWGGVDTEAFF. The CDR3 DNA sequence: TGTGCCTGGCGATGGGGGGGCGTTGACACTGAAGCTTTCTTT.